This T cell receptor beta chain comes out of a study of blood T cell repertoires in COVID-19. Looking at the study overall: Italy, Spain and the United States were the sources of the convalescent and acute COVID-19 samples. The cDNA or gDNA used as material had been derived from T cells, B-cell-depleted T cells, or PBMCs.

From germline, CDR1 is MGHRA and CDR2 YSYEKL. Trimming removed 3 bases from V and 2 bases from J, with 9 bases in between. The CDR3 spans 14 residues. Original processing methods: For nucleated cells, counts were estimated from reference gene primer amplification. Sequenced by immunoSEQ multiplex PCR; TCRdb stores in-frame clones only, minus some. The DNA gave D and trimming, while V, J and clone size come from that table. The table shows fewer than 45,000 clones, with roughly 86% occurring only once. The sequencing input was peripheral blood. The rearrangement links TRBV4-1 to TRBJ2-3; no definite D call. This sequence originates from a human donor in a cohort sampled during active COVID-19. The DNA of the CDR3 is TGCGCCAGCAGCCAGCGTACTATCACAGATACGCAGTATTTT. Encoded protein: CASSQRTITDTQYF.